These 14 T cell receptor beta chains were all obtained from the same sample, sequenced in a study of control samples from healthy donors and cancer patients. Data came from immunoSEQ multiplex PCR; TCRdb stores just in-frame clones and leaves some out. The sample lists 75,000 to 90,000 clones; over 75% were seen once. The sample was blood. The source is a man in his fifties or sixties in good health.

The CDR3 DNA is TGCAGCGTCTCCGGGACAGGGGCTGGGACCCAGTACTTC. This sequence encodes CSVSGTGAGTQYF. The rearrangement links TRBV29-1 to TRBJ2-5; 10 nucleotides agree with TRBD1. V trimming: 6 bases; J trimming: 7 bases; junction bases outside the gene matches: 8. There are 13 residues in the CDR3. Germline-derived CDR1 and CDR2 are SQVTM and ANQGSEA.

V gene TRBV7-8 combines with J gene TRBJ1-1; D not resolved. CDR3 length: 14 residues. Germline V lookup: CDR1 SGHVS, CDR2 FQNEAQ. V lost 6 bases and J lost 1, with 12 bases in between. The CDR3 is CASSLRLGNTEAFF. CDR3 nucleotides: TGTGCCAGCAGTCTCAGGTTAGGGAACACTGAAGCTTTCTTT.

The chain joins TRBV27 to TRBJ1-1; 8 bases are shared with TRBD1. Germline V gene data show CDR1 as MNHEY and CDR2 as SMNVEV (reference sequence). This CDR3 comprises 16 residues. V lost 5 bases to trimming and J lost 1 base; unmatched junction nucleotides: 9. The DNA of the CDR3 is TGTGCCAGCAGTCCCCAGGGGGCGCCAGGGAACACTGAAGCTTTCTTT. This gives the protein CASSPQGAPGNTEAFF.

The V and J genes are TRBV5-1 and TRBJ1-6; 12 positions match TRBD1. Germline CDR1 and CDR2: SGHRS and YFSETQ. J was trimmed by 2 bases and V by 4 bases; bases with no gene match: 7. The CDR3 length is 18 residues. Written as DNA, the CDR3 is TGCGCCAGCAGCCCCGGGACAGGGGGCATCCCCTATAATTCACCCCTCCACTTT. This translates into CASSPGTGGIPYNSPLHF.

This chain links TRBV5-4 with TRBJ2-7, with D uncertain. The CDR3 is 12 residues long. With 2 bases removed from V and 3 bases from J, the gap between germline ends came to 6 bases. Germline V gene sequence: CDR1 SGHNT, CDR2 YYREEE (reference sequence). CDR3 in amino acids: CASSLPNYEQYF. CDR3 nucleotides: TGTGCCAGCAGCTTACCAAACTACGAGCAGTACTTC.

This rearrangement joins TRBV19 to TRBJ1-1; D ambiguous. The V end was cut by 4 bases, the J end by 0 bases, with 18 bases between. From germline, CDR1 is LNHDA and CDR2 SQIVND (reference sequence). The CDR3 contains 17 residues. CDR3 DNA: TGTGCCAGTAGTACCGCGGGGTTCCTTTCGATGAACACTGAAGCTTTCTTT. Its translation is CASSTAGFLSMNTEAFF.

This chain connects TRBV6-6 to TRBJ2-5, with 11 bases that match TRBD1. This CDR3 spans 16 amino acids. CDR1 is MNHNY and CDR2 is SVGAGI in the germline V gene (reference sequence). The V gene end was trimmed by 6 bases and the J gene end by 4 bases; junction bases not matched to a gene: 10. The CDR3 DNA reads TGTGCCAGCAGGACTGGACAGGGGGCGGTGGGAGAGACCCAGTACTTC. Encoded protein: CASRTGQGAVGETQYF.

The rearrangement joins TRBV7-2 to TRBJ1-2; no clear D. The CDR3 totals 19 residues. V lost 3 bases and J lost 8, with 31 bases in between. Germline V lookup: CDR1 SGHTA, CDR2 FQGNSA. Here the CDR3 reads CASSLGRLGGMVFRIGYTF. The CDR3 DNA reads TGTGCCAGCAGCTTGGGCAGGCTCGGAGGGATGGTCTTTCGGATCGGCTACACCTTC.

The chain has TRBV5-4 and TRBJ2-7; tentatively, D is TRBD1 (6 bases). Trimming took off 4 bases at V and 2 bases at J, with 19 bases between the two ends. CDR3 length: 16 residues. Germline assignment: CDR1 SGHNT and CDR2 YYREEE (reference sequence). The CDR3 is CASSVYREPPPYEQYF. The CDR3 coding sequence is TGTGCCAGCAGCGTCTACAGGGAACCACCTCCCTACGAGCAGTACTTC. The full variable domain, its missing parts supplied by reference TRBV5-4 and TRBJ2-7, is ETGVTQSPTHLIKTRGQQVTLRCSSQSGHNTVSWYQQALGQGPQFIFQYYREEENGRGNFPPRFSGLQFPNYSSELNVNALELDDSALYLCASSVYREPPPYEQYFGPGTRLTVT.

This chain joins TRBV10-3 and TRBJ2-3, with D hard to call. This CDR3 comprises 14 residues. The germline CDR1 and CDR2 sequences are ENHRY and SYGVKD. Trimming cost V 4 bases and J 4 bases, with 12 bases left between them. The CDR3 bases are TGTGCCATCAGTGGGGAATATCGGCCAGATACGCAGTATTTT. Residues: CAISGEYRPDTQYF.

The chain combines TRBV7-8 with TRBJ2-7; 10 bases line up with TRBD1. J lost 5 bases, V lost 0 bases, and 10 bases had no gene match. The V gene's germline CDR1 is SGHVS and CDR2 FQNEAQ. The CDR3 contains 17 residues. The CDR3 nucleotides are TGTGCCAGCAGCTTAGCGCGGATCAGGGACAGGGGCCACGAGCAGTACTTC. Translated, it gives CASSLARIRDRGHEQYF.

The J gene is TRBJ1-1, the V gene TRBV5-1, with D maybe TRBD1 (5 bases). Germline CDR1 is SGHRS and CDR2 is YFSETQ. The CDR3 totals 15 residues. V was cut by 3 bases and J by 2 bases, with 14 bases left in between. The CDR3, as DNA: TGCGCCAGCAGCTCTGGGGGGAGTCTTAACACTGAAGCTTTCTTT. Protein: CASSSGGSLNTEAFF.

This chain joins TRBV19 and TRBJ2-1; no reliable D call. The germline V and J ends were trimmed by 7 bases and 3 bases, with 10 bases remaining between them. This CDR3 is built from 13 residues. Germline V CDR1 and CDR2: LNHDA, SQIVND (reference sequence). The CDR3 spells CASNVGNYNEQFF. The CDR3 DNA sequence: TGTGCCAGTAACGTCGGAAACTACAATGAGCAGTTCTTC. Full variable domain (remainder filled in from reference TRBV19 and TRBJ2-1): DGGITQSPKYLFRKEGQNVTLSCEQNLNHDAMYWYRQDPGQGLRLIYYSQIVNDFQKGDIAEGYSVSREKKESFPLTVTSAQKNPTAFYLCASNVGNYNEQFFGPGTRLTVL.

V and J are TRBV5-6 and TRBJ1-2, with 8 positions matching TRBD1. Germline V CDR1 and CDR2: SGHDT, YYEEEE. J was trimmed by 6 bases and V by 6 bases; bases with no gene match: 19. The CDR3 loop spans 17 amino acids. CDR3 sequence (DNA): TGTGCCAGCACCAGTCCCAGGACAGGGCGGTCAACGAATGGCTACACCTTC. Its translation: CASTSPRTGRSTNGYTF.